The 27 T cell receptor beta chains presented below share a single source sample, sequenced in a study of regulatory T cells in long-lasting Graves disease. The time point here: newly diagnosed GD, antithyroid drugs for less than 3 months. The TCR library was prepared using RNA isolated from PBMCs. To make TCR beta libraries, researchers used iRepertoire HTBI primers and Arm-PCR of CDR3 regions. A single record per CDR3 protein comes from TCRdb applying MiXCR to the multiplex PCR reads. The top ten clones hold around 20% of a sample with approximately 390,000 distinct CDR3 sequences, around 16% of them seen once. These sequences were also reported in another study, on T cells in Graves' hyperthyroidism and ophthalmopathy.

The sequenced sample was peripheral blood mononuclear cells (PBMCs), obtained at new diagnosis, from a patient treated with antithyroid drugs. These receptors were collected from a woman in her late teens or twenties with Graves disease.

A few counts support this clonotype. The V gene is TRBV5-4, the J gene TRBJ2-7; TRBD1 aligns across 7 bases. This CDR3 spans 15 amino acids. Germline values: CDR1 SGHNT, CDR2 YYREEE (reference sequence). Germline trimming cut 3 bases from V and 2 bases from J; bases unmatched to any gene: 8. The CDR3 DNA reads as TGTGCCAGCAGCTACTCGGGACAGACGACCTACGAGCAGTACTTC. Translating it yields CASSYSGQTTYEQYF.

The V gene is TRBV7-8, the J gene TRBJ2-6, with a possible D match to TRBD1 (5 bases). With 3 bases removed from V and 2 bases from J, the gap between germline ends came to 14 bases. The germline CDR1 and CDR2 sequences are SGHVS and FQNEAQ. There are 17 residues in the CDR3. The DNA for the CDR3 is TGTGCCAGCAGCTTTAGCAGGGTAGGGACTGGGGCCAACGTCCTGACTTTC. Amino acids: CASSFSRVGTGANVLTF.

The rearrangement links TRBV28 to TRBJ1-6; D is uncertain. Germline V gene lookup returns CDR1 MDHEN and CDR2 SYDVKM. V shed 2 bases and J shed 10 bases, with 15 bases lying between them. The CDR3 loop spans 15 amino acids. DNA of the CDR3: TGTGCCAGCAGTTTACGGGTGGGAGCATCATCACCCCTCCACTTT. The encoded protein is CASSLRVGASSPLHF.

The table lists this clonotype with many counts. V usage is TRBV20-1 and J usage is TRBJ2-3; TRBD2 aligns across 7 bases. With 1 base clipped from V and 4 bases from J, the junction kept 8 bases outside the gene matches. CDR1 DFQATT and CDR2 SNEGSKA come from the germline V gene (reference sequence). This CDR3 is built from 15 residues. The CDR3 DNA follows: TGCAGTGCTAGAGTTGTCGGGAGGAGGCCAGATACGCAGTATTTT. It encodes CSARVVGRRPDTQYF.

In its sample, this clonotype was seen many times. The CDR3 sequence is CASSYLRVAGGEDTQYF. As DNA, the CDR3 is TGTGCCAGCAGTTACCTCCGAGTAGCGGGAGGGGAAGATACGCAGTATTTT. J is TRBJ2-3 and V is TRBV6-2 or TRBV6-3; 11 bases align to TRBD2. This CDR3 is 17 amino acids long. Germline V CDR1 and CDR2: MNHEY, SVGEGT. J gave up 5 bases and V 2 bases, and 9 bases lay outside the gene matches.

In this sample, this clonotype turned up a few times. The gene calls are TRBV29-1 and TRBJ2-5; D perhaps matches TRBD1 (6 bases). Germline V lookup: CDR1 SQVTM, CDR2 ANQGSEA. Between the trimmed V and J ends, which lost 6 bases and 3 bases, there was a span of 14 bases. This CDR3 spans 13 amino acids. CDR3 in DNA: TGCAGCGTCCGACAGGACCTAAAAGAGACCCAGTACTTC. Its protein product is CSVRQDLKETQYF.

This clonotype was seen a handful of times. V usage is TRBV7-9 and J usage is TRBJ2-2; D unresolved. Germline V gene data show CDR1 as SEHNR and CDR2 as FQNEAQ (reference sequence). This CDR3 contains 14 residues. V was clipped by 10 bases and J by 0 bases, with 12 bases between them. The CDR3 loop reads CANSSEANTGELFF. Here the CDR3 DNA reads TGTGCCAACTCCTCAGAAGCGAACACCGGGGAGCTGTTTTTT.

This clonotype was seen a few times. The gene calls are TRBV9 and TRBJ1-3; maybe TRBD1 (5 bases). V was cut by 2 bases and J by 4 bases, with 10 bases left in between. The CDR3 covers 14 residues. Germline CDR1 SGDLS, CDR2 YYNGEE. CDR3 sequence: CASSVDSTGNTIYF. CDR3 bases: TGTGCCAGCAGCGTCGACAGTACCGGAAACACCATATATTTT.

This chain links TRBV20-1 with TRBJ1-2; 9 bases align to TRBD1. The germline CDR1 and CDR2 sequences are DFQATT and SNEGSKA (reference sequence). Losses at the gene ends were 4 bases for V and 8 bases for J; bases not matched to a gene: 11. The CDR3 is 14 residues long. The CDR3 sequence is CSAIIKQGAWGYTF. The CDR3, as DNA: TGCAGTGCTATCATTAAACAGGGGGCGTGGGGCTACACCTTC.

This clonotype appeared many times. The chain is built from TRBV2 and TRBJ2-1, with TRBD2 matching over 8 bases. This CDR3 is built from 15 residues. CDR1 is SNHLY and CDR2 is FYNNEI in the germline V gene. The ends lost 3 bases at V and 0 bases at J; junction bases unmatched: 1. CDR3 nucleotides: TGTGCCAGCAGTGACGGGACTAGCTCCTACAATGAGCAGTTCTTC. Its protein is CASSDGTSSYNEQFF. Looking up the rest from reference TRBV2 and TRBJ2-1 gives the full variable domain: EPEVTQTPSHQVTQMGQEVILRCVPISNHLYFYWYRQILGQKVEFLVSFYNNEISEKSEIFDDQFSVERPDGSNFTLKIRSTKLEDSAMYFCASSDGTSSYNEQFFGPGTRLTVL.

As concerns this clonotype: Given a much more abundant clone one base away, this may be a read error. The rearrangement uses TRBV2 and TRBJ2-1; the D gene is possibly TRBD2 (6 bases). In germline, CDR1 is SNHLY, CDR2 FYNNEI. The CDR3 length is 13 residues. V lost 2 bases and J lost 13, with 15 bases in between. CDR3 bases: TGTGCCAGCAGTGAATTCCCTCGGGAGACCCAGTTCTTC. It codes for CASSEFPRETQFF.

There are many counts of this clonotype. V usage is TRBV13 and J usage is TRBJ2-7; maybe TRBD1 (5 bases). Trimming took off 3 bases at V and 7 bases at J, with 16 bases between the two ends. There are 14 residues in the CDR3. Germline CDR1 reads PRHDT; CDR2 reads FYEKMQ (reference sequence). The CDR3 coding sequence is TGTGCCAGCAGCTTTGGCAGGGTAACTGGGGAGCAGTACTTC. It yields the protein CASSFGRVTGEQYF.

This clonotype was seen at least ten times. J is TRBJ2-7 and V is TRBV12-3 or TRBV12-4; 8 bases line up with TRBD2. The CDR3 runs 13 residues. With V trimmed by 8 bases and J by 3 bases, 6 bases remained unmatched. The CDR3 protein is CASRRGGDYEQYF. For the CDR3, the DNA is TGTGCCAGCCGACGGGGGGGGGACTACGAGCAGTACTTC.

A few counts support this clonotype. The chain couples TRBV20-1 to TRBJ1-1; a possible D gene is TRBD1 (5 bases). Germline V gene sequence: CDR1 DFQATT, CDR2 SNEGSKA (reference sequence). Trimming pared 2 bases from V and 4 bases from J, leaving 8 bases between. The CDR3 has 12 amino acids. The CDR3 region has the DNA TGCAGTGCTAGAATGGGGGTCACTGAAGCTTTCTTT. It specifies CSARMGVTEAFF.

In this sample, this clonotype turned up many times. The rearrangement links TRBV7-2 to TRBJ1-4, with D hard to call. The germline gives CDR1 SGHTA, CDR2 FQGNSA. This CDR3 spans 16 amino acids. The V gene lost 3 bases and the J gene lost 3 bases, with 14 bases spanning the gap. The CDR3 coding sequence is TGTGCCAGCAGCTTCCAAGGAGGATTGGCTAATGAAAAACTGTTTTTT. Residues: CASSFQGGLANEKLFF.

This clonotype was seen at least ten times. V and J are TRBV11-2 and TRBJ2-1; possible D gene TRBD2, 5 bases. Germline CDR1 is SGHAT and CDR2 is FQNNGV. This CDR3 comprises 15 residues. The V gene lost 4 bases and the J gene lost 4 bases, with 14 bases spanning the gap. The chain's CDR3 is CASSSQRRLYNEQFF. CDR3 nucleotides: TGTGCCAGCAGCTCCCAGCGGAGACTTTACAATGAGCAGTTCTTC.

This clonotype occurred many times. The gene calls are TRBV18 and TRBJ1-4; 7 bases align to TRBD1. Germline V gene lookup returns CDR1 KGHSH and CDR2 LQKENI. V gave up 6 bases and J gave up 5 bases; unmatched junction bases: 6. The CDR3 length is 14 residues. The CDR3 sequence: CASSPGTENEKLFF. CDR3 in DNA: TGTGCCAGCTCCCCCGGGACAGAGAATGAAAAACTGTTTTTT.

In its sample, this clonotype was seen a few times. The chain employs TRBV9 and TRBJ1-6; a weak D match, TRBD1 (5 bases). The CDR3 has 15 residues. Trimming took off 0 bases at V and 9 bases at J, with 13 bases between the two ends. Germline CDR1 and CDR2: SGDLS and YYNGEE. CDR3 region: CASSVGAAGGSPLHF. The CDR3 DNA follows: TGTGCCAGCAGCGTAGGCGCAGCCGGGGGTTCACCCCTCCACTTT.

This clonotype was counted ten times or more. The V call is TRBV3-1, the J call TRBJ1-1; no firm D call. Germline-derived CDR1 and CDR2 are LGHDT and YNNKEL (reference sequence). Trimming removed 4 bases at V and 4 bases at J, with 16 bases between. CDR3 length: 15 amino acids. CDR3 region: CASSRGHSRPTEAFF. CDR3 sequence (DNA): TGTGCCAGCAGCCGCGGGCATAGTCGCCCCACTGAAGCTTTCTTT.

There are many counts of this clonotype. In DNA form, the CDR3 reads TGTGCCTGGACCCCGTGGAGCCGCCCGGGCATGAACACTGAAGCTTTCTTT. It yields the protein CAWTPWSRPGMNTEAFF. The V and J genes are TRBV30 and TRBJ1-1; D uncertain. This CDR3 region has 17 residues. In germline, CDR1 is GTSNPN, CDR2 SVGIG (reference sequence). Trimming stripped 4 bases from V and 0 bases from J, with 21 bases between.

This clonotype has a count of ten or more. The rearrangement joins TRBV9 to TRBJ2-7; 9 positions match TRBD2. With 4 bases clipped from V and 7 bases from J, the junction kept 12 bases outside the gene matches. This CDR3 has 15 residues. Germline assignment: CDR1 SGDLS and CDR2 YYNGEE. CDR3 in DNA: TGTGCCAGCAGCTCATGGGGGACTAGCTTTGAAGAGCAGTACTTC. Translating it yields CASSSWGTSFEEQYF.

This clonotype was detected ten times or more. This chain joins TRBV20-1 and TRBJ2-7; 7 positions match TRBD1. Trimming at V came to 6 bases and at J to 4 bases, leaving 15 bases not matched to a gene. Germline CDR1 DFQATT, CDR2 SNEGSKA (reference sequence). This CDR3 region has 15 residues. The CDR3 sequence: CSADDKGGRSYEQYF. In DNA, the CDR3 is TGCAGTGCCGATGATAAAGGGGGCCGAAGTTACGAGCAGTACTTC.

The gene calls are TRBV13 and TRBJ1-6; TRBD1 agrees at 7 bases. This CDR3 spans 17 amino acids. Germline V gene sequence: CDR1 PRHDT, CDR2 FYEKMQ (reference sequence). V shed 5 bases, J shed 6 bases, and the junction held 13 bases outside the gene matches. The CDR3 coding sequence is TGTGCCAGCAGCCCCCACCAGACAGGGTTGAGTAATTCACCCCTCCACTTT. Its translation is CASSPHQTGLSNSPLHF.

A word on this clonotype: A clone one base away is much larger, so this may be a read error. V gene TRBV2 combines with J gene TRBJ2-1; D unresolved. CDR3 size: 12 residues. Germline CDR1 SNHLY, CDR2 FYNNEI. CDR3 region: CASSGELSPRIF. For the CDR3, the DNA is TGTGCCAGCAGTGGAGAGTTGTCCCCTCGGATCTTC.

This clonotype occurred many times. The chain combines TRBV7-9 with TRBJ2-7; maybe TRBD2 (6 bases). Trimming removed 5 bases at V and 6 bases at J, with 11 bases between. Germline V gene sequence: CDR1 SEHNR, CDR2 FQNEAQ (reference sequence). The CDR3 is 12 amino acids. CDR3 amino acids: CASSTGLREQYF. CDR3 DNA: TGTGCCAGCAGCACGGGACTCCGCGAGCAGTACTTC.

This clonotype showed up just a few times. J is TRBJ2-1 and V is TRBV11-2, with D tentatively TRBD2 (6 bases). CDR3 size: 15 residues. The V end lost 6 bases, the J end lost 4 bases, and 16 bases lay between the germline ends. Germline V gene data show CDR1 as SGHAT and CDR2 as FQNNGV. CDR3 region: CASSELGGPYNEQFF. The DNA of the CDR3 is TGTGCCAGCAGTGAACTGGGGGGTCCATACAATGAGCAGTTCTTC.

This clonotype was recorded many times. The rearrangement uses TRBV12-3 or TRBV12-4 and TRBJ1-2; possibly TRBD1 for D (6 bases). Trimming stripped 2 bases from V and 6 bases from J, with 10 bases between. The CDR3 covers 13 residues. CDR3 protein: CASSLSGDNGYTF. The CDR3 DNA sequence: TGTGCCAGCAGTTTATCAGGGGATAATGGCTACACCTTC.